The 18 T cell receptor beta chains below were found in one sample sequenced in a study of identical twins. Using its own MiXCR run on the 5' RACE reads, TCRdb lists one record per CDR3 protein. The data contain around 480,000 distinct CDR3 sequences, about 14% of them singletons. These data were also reused for a study on yellow fever vaccine responses in identical twins.

Specimen: CD4+ T cells sorted from blood. Receptor source: a woman under 30 in good health.

This clonotype was seen a few times. The chain uses TRBV11-2 and TRBJ2-1; D is ambiguous. The CDR3 covers 13 residues. Germline V gives CDR1 SGHAT, CDR2 FQNNGV. The V end lost 4 bases, the J end lost 5 bases, and 9 bases lay between the germline ends. CDR3 in DNA: TGTGCCAGCAGCTCCAGTAGAAACAATGAGCAGTTCTTC. This gives the protein CASSSSRNNEQFF.

The rearrangement links TRBV15 to TRBJ2-6, with a possible D match to TRBD1 (5 bases). This CDR3 is built from 15 residues. CDR1 and CDR2 (germline): LNHNV, YYDKDF (reference sequence). The V gene lost 8 bases and the J gene lost 2 bases, with 13 bases spanning the gap. The CDR3 sequence: CATAGYFTGANVLTF. The CDR3 nucleotides read TGTGCCACCGCAGGGTATTTTACTGGGGCCAACGTCCTGACTTTC.

This clonotype was counted a few times. J is TRBJ1-5 and V is TRBV7-2, with D maybe TRBD1 (5 bases). The CDR3 covers 15 residues. V was trimmed by 2 bases and J by 4 bases, leaving 12 bases between them. Germline assignment: CDR1 SGHTA and CDR2 FQGNSA. CDR3 nucleotides: TGTGCCAGCAGCTTATTTTCGGGGGGGAATCAGCCCCAGCATTTT. Residues: CASSLFSGGNQPQHF.

The chain carries TRBV28 and TRBJ2-7; 10 bases agree with TRBD1. CDR1 and CDR2 (germline): MDHEN, SYDVKM. With 6 bases clipped from V and 6 bases from J, the junction kept 8 bases outside the gene matches. The CDR3 spans 14 residues. CDR3 in amino acids: CASSIYRTGGEQYF. DNA of the CDR3: TGTGCCAGCAGCATTTATAGGACAGGGGGCGAGCAGTACTTC.

This clonotype showed up many times. The J gene is TRBJ2-3, the V gene TRBV20-1, with D possibly being TRBD1 (6 bases). The CDR3 is 14 residues long. Per the germline V gene, CDR1 is DFQATT and CDR2 is SNEGSKA (reference sequence). The V end was cut by 5 bases, the J end by 1 base, with 13 bases between. The CDR3 DNA reads TGCAGTGCTCGACGCTCAGGGGGCACAGATACGCAGTATTTT. Translated, it gives CSARRSGGTDTQYF.

This clonotype was counted between two and nine times. This rearrangement joins TRBV20-1 to TRBJ2-1; TRBD2 matches at 11 bases. This CDR3 contains 20 residues. CDR1 is DFQATT and CDR2 is SNEGSKA in the germline V gene (reference sequence). Losses at the gene ends were 6 bases for V and 2 bases for J; bases not matched to a gene: 21. The DNA of the CDR3 is TGCAGTGCCCTAAAGTCCCTCCGGGGACTAGCGGATAGGCCCTACAATGAGCAGTTCTTC. This translates into CSALKSLRGLADRPYNEQFF.

The chain has TRBV12-3 or TRBV12-4 and TRBJ2-5; D is ambiguous. V lost 1 base, J lost 0 bases, and 3 bases lay in between. The CDR3 covers 13 residues. The CDR3 loop is CASSLGYQETQYF. Here the CDR3 DNA reads TGTGCCAGCAGTTTAGGCTACCAAGAGACCCAGTACTTC.

This clonotype was observed a handful of times. This sequence joins TRBV20-1 and TRBJ2-2, with a possible D match to TRBD1 (6 bases). Germline CDR1 reads DFQATT; CDR2 reads SNEGSKA (reference sequence). The CDR3 loop spans 16 amino acids. Trimming took 3 bases from V and 0 from J, leaving 14 bases between them. The CDR3 loop reads CSARIMGASNTGELFF. In nucleotides, the CDR3 is TGCAGTGCTAGGATTATGGGGGCCTCGAACACCGGGGAGCTGTTTTTT.

The CDR3 spells CSASPRLAGEQETQYF. DNA for the CDR3: TGCAGTGCTAGTCCCCGACTAGCGGGAGAGCAAGAGACCCAGTACTTC. J is TRBJ2-5 and V is TRBV20-1; 12 nucleotides match TRBD2. CDR3 length: 16 residues. The J segment lost 2 bases and the V segment lost 3 bases, leaving 7 bases of the junction unmatched. CDR1 and CDR2 from the germline V gene are DFQATT and SNEGSKA (reference sequence).

CDR3 nucleotides: TGTGCCAGCAGGATACAGGGTTATAGCAATCAGCCCCAGCATTTT. It yields the protein CASRIQGYSNQPQHF. The rearrangement joins TRBV6-1 to TRBJ1-5, with D possibly TRBD1 on 6 matching bases. Between the trimmed V and J ends, which lost 6 bases and 0 bases, there was a span of 12 bases. Germline V gives CDR1 MNHNS, CDR2 SASEGT. CDR3 length: 15 amino acids.

The chain links TRBV5-1 to TRBJ2-1, with D uncertain. Germline loops: CDR1 SGHRS, CDR2 YFSETQ. Between the trimmed V and J ends, which lost 4 bases and 8 bases, there was a span of 13 bases. The length of the CDR3 is 13 residues. CDR3 loop: CASSQQSADEQFF. CDR3 DNA sequence: TGCGCCAGCAGCCAACAAAGCGCCGATGAGCAGTTCTTC.

This clonotype was detected only a few times. The gene calls are TRBV6-1 and TRBJ2-2; tentatively, D is TRBD1 or TRBD2 (5 bases each). Trimming pared 4 bases from V and 1 base from J, leaving 13 bases between. This CDR3 spans 16 amino acids. CDR1 MNHNS and CDR2 SASEGT come from the germline V gene. CDR3 DNA: TGTGCCAGCAGTGCTCTTTCAGGGAGGAACACCGGGGAGCTGTTTTTT. Translated, it gives CASSALSGRNTGELFF.

The rearrangement joins TRBV12-3 or TRBV12-4 to TRBJ1-1, with a weak D call TRBD1 (6 bases). The CDR3 length is 13 residues. The ends were cut back, 1 base at V and 8 bases at J, with 11 bases in the middle. This CDR3 is CASSLGQGSEAFF. CDR3 nucleotide sequence: TGTGCCAGCAGTTTAGGGCAGGGGTCCGAAGCTTTCTTT.

This chain links TRBV7-9 with TRBJ2-6, with D hard to call. V lost 4 bases and J lost 3, with 7 bases in between. Germline V CDR1 and CDR2: SEHNR, FQNEAQ (reference sequence). CDR3 length equals 14 residues. The CDR3 nucleotides are TGTGCCAGCAGCTGGGAAATTGGGGCCAACGTCCTGACTTTC. It encodes CASSWEIGANVLTF.

This clonotype has only a few counts. V and J are TRBV11-2 and TRBJ2-2; 7 bases agree with TRBD2. Germline lookup yields CDR1 SGHAT and CDR2 FQNNGV. J gave up 3 bases and V 4 bases, and 14 bases lay outside the gene matches. This CDR3 contains 18 residues. The CDR3 sequence is CASSYTPFPGRDTGELFF. For the CDR3, the DNA is TGTGCCAGCAGCTATACCCCCTTCCCGGGGAGGGACACCGGGGAGCTGTTTTTT.

V gene TRBV3-1 combines with J gene TRBJ2-7; TRBD1 matches 8 bases. Germline CDR1 and CDR2: LGHDT and YNNKEL (reference sequence). J was trimmed by 3 bases and V by 1 base; bases with no gene match: 11. This CDR3 contains 17 residues. Written as DNA, the CDR3 is TGTGCCAGCAGCCAAGGGACCTTGACAGGGGCGGACTACGAGCAGTACTTC. It encodes CASSQGTLTGADYEQYF.

CDR3 sequence (DNA): TGTGCCAGCAGTCCTCTTGGGGCGCGGCAAGAGACCCAGTACTTC. Residues: CASSPLGARQETQYF. The chain employs TRBV12-3 or TRBV12-4 and TRBJ2-5, with a possible D match to TRBD1 (5 bases). CDR3 size: 15 residues. Trimming pared 5 bases from V and 2 bases from J, leaving 15 bases between.

The chain combines TRBV4-2 with TRBJ2-1, with TRBD2 matching 10 bases. CDR3 length equals 19 residues. Trimming took 0 bases from V and 5 from J; bases not matched to a gene: 13. Germline V CDR1 and CDR2: LGHNA, YNFKEQ. CDR3 loop: CASSQESRAGGPRNNEQFF. In DNA form, the CDR3 reads TGTGCCAGCAGCCAAGAGTCTCGAGCGGGAGGGCCTAGGAACAATGAGCAGTTCTTC.